These 20 T cell receptor beta chains were sequenced from one sample in a study of T cell responses to AZD1222 COVID-19 vaccine. The method was immunoSEQ multiplex PCR; TCRdb's version includes in-frame clones alone and lacks a portion of them. Here the sample spans roughly 83,000 clones, 86% being singletons. The sequencing here drew on peripheral blood, taken on day 0 of AZD1222 vaccination. These receptors were obtained from an adult in good health.

This clone has a single count. The chain combines TRBV20-1 with TRBJ1-2; 8 nucleotides line up with TRBD1. Germline trimming cut 3 bases from V and 1 base from J; bases unmatched to any gene: 4. Germline V gives CDR1 DFQATT, CDR2 SNEGSKA (reference sequence). This CDR3 is 14 amino acids long. CDR3 sequence reads: CSASGTGYNYGYTF. As DNA, the CDR3 is TGCAGTGCTAGTGGGACAGGATATAACTATGGCTACACCTTC.

This clone was recorded only once. The rearrangement links TRBV19 to TRBJ2-7; 7 nucleotides agree with TRBD1. Germline V lookup: CDR1 LNHDA, CDR2 SQIVND (reference sequence). This CDR3 has 14 amino acids. V lost 3 bases to trimming and J lost 3 bases; unmatched junction nucleotides: 5. CDR3 bases: TGTGCCAGTAGTATTCCGGGACAGAACTACGAGCAGTACTTC. This encodes CASSIPGQNYEQYF.

The chain joins TRBV19 to TRBJ1-4; the D gene is possibly TRBD1 (6 bases). Deletions cut 4 bases from V and 4 bases from J, with 13 bases between. From germline, CDR1 is LNHDA and CDR2 SQIVND (reference sequence). This CDR3 region has 15 residues. CDR3 DNA sequence: TGTGCCAGTAGTAGACGGGGACAAGTTAATGAAAAACTGTTTTTT. Residues: CASSRRGQVNEKLFF.

This clone has just one count. V usage is TRBV27 and J usage is TRBJ2-2; a weak D match, TRBD2 (6 bases). Trimming cost V 7 bases and J 1 base, with 10 bases left between them. This CDR3 region has 14 residues. The germline V gene encodes CDR1 MNHEY and CDR2 SMNVEV (reference sequence). The CDR3 DNA follows: TGTGCCAGCAAAGGGACTGTGAACACCGGGGAGCTGTTTTTT. This translates into CASKGTVNTGELFF.

The rearrangement links TRBV30 to TRBJ2-7, with D possibly TRBD1 on 6 matching bases. V was pared by 1 base and J by 6 bases, with 10 bases between. This CDR3 comprises 12 residues. Germline V gene lookup returns CDR1 GTSNPN and CDR2 SVGIG (reference sequence). CDR3 coding DNA: TGTGCCTGGAGTGCATCAGGGGCCGAGCAGTACTTC. Its protein is CAWSASGAEQYF.

J is TRBJ1-2 and V is TRBV5-3; TRBD1 might be the D (6 bases). TRBV5-3 is classed as an ORF, of uncertain function. This CDR3 has 15 amino acids. V was pared by 5 bases and J by 4 bases, with 18 bases between. The CDR3 here is CARRPCVRTVYGYTF. The CDR3 DNA sequence: TGTGCCAGAAGGCCGTGCGTAAGGACAGTCTATGGCTACACCTTC.

V and J are TRBV19 and TRBJ2-1, with 9 bases identical to TRBD2. The CDR3 is made up of 18 amino acids. Per germline, CDR1 LNHDA and CDR2 SQIVND (reference sequence). Trimming removed 1 base from V and 4 bases from J; junction bases left unmatched: 11. The CDR3 region is CASSIVALSGRSYNEQFF. The DNA of the CDR3 is TGTGCCAGTAGTATAGTAGCTTTGAGCGGGAGGTCATACAATGAGCAGTTCTTC.

About this clone itself: One junction end disagrees with the germline gene, perhaps due to a read error. The V and J genes are TRBV7-7 and TRBJ2-1, with 7 bases aligning to TRBD2. There are 19 residues in the CDR3. From germline, CDR1 is SSHAT and CDR2 FNYEAQ (reference sequence). This CDR3 is CASSPAGGTLGRSYNEQFF. The CDR3 region has the DNA TGTGCTAGCAGCCCAGCGGGCGGAACTCTCGGGAGGTCCTACAATGAGCAGTTCTTC. The full variable domain, in which reference TRBV7-7 and TRBJ2-1 provide the parts outside the CDR3, is GAGVSQSPRYKVTKRGQDVTLRCDPISSHATLYWYQQALGQGPEFLTYFNYEAQPDKSGLPSDRFSAERPEGSISTLTIQRTEQRDSAMYRCASSPAGGTLGRSYNEQFFGPGTRLTVL.

Here the CDR3 DNA reads TGCGCCAGCAGTCTACCGAGCAATGAGCAGTTCTTC. It is translated as CASSLPSNEQFF. The chain uses TRBV5-1 and TRBJ2-1; D remains unclear. V was trimmed by 5 bases and J by 6 bases, leaving 9 bases between them. Germline CDR1 SGHRS, CDR2 YFSETQ. The CDR3 has 12 residues.

The chain recombines TRBV4-3 with TRBJ1-5; D not resolved. The CDR3 is 15 residues long. CDR1 LGHNA and CDR2 YSLEER come from the germline V gene. Trimming left V 0 bases short and J 1 base short, with 7 bases between. The CDR3 spells CASSQELWSNQPQHF. The CDR3 bases are TGCGCCAGCAGCCAAGAACTGTGGAGCAATCAGCCCCAGCATTTT.

The rearrangement joins TRBV7-2 to TRBJ2-5; 11 bases agree with TRBD2. CDR3 size: 15 residues. The V segment lost 5 bases and the J segment 4 bases; nucleotides outside the gene matches: 6. Germline V gives CDR1 SGHTA, CDR2 FQGNSA. The CDR3 DNA reads as TGTGCCAGCAGCGCGGGACTAGCGGTAGGAGAGACCCAGTACTTC. It translates to CASSAGLAVGETQYF.

V is TRBV5-1 and J is TRBJ2-1, with TRBD2 matching 9 bases. V lost 0 bases to trimming and J lost 7 bases; unmatched junction nucleotides: 8. CDR1 is SGHRS, CDR2 YFSETQ, per germline. The CDR3 length is 16 residues. The CDR3 bases are TGCGCCAGCAGCTTGGGCGGGAGGGGGTCTAGGAATGAGCAGTTCTTC. Amino acids: CASSLGGRGSRNEQFF.

The chain couples TRBV11-2 to TRBJ1-5; unclear D gene. Looked up from germline, CDR1 is SGHAT and CDR2 is FQNNGV. The CDR3 has 12 amino acids. Trimming removed 0 bases at V and 4 bases at J, with 1 base between. The CDR3 is CASSLENQPQHF. The CDR3 DNA reads TGTGCCAGCAGCTTAGAAAATCAGCCCCAGCATTTT.

The chain joins TRBV9 to TRBJ2-2; D remains ambiguous. The CDR3 sequence is 14 residues long. Germline CDR1 reads SGDLS; CDR2 reads YYNGEE. Trimming left V 4 bases short and J 0 bases short, with 7 bases between. The CDR3 DNA is TGTGCCAGCAGCCCGAGGCCGAACACCGGGGAGCTGTTTTTT. This translates into CASSPRPNTGELFF.

This chain links TRBV6-1 with TRBJ2-2; D remains unclear. V lost 4 bases and J 2 bases, leaving 14 bases between the germline ends. CDR1 MNHNS and CDR2 SASEGT come from the germline V gene. The length of the CDR3 is 16 residues. The CDR3 reads CASSVRNAFNTGELFF. DNA for the CDR3: TGTGCCAGCAGTGTGAGGAACGCCTTCAACACCGGGGAGCTGTTTTTT.

The chain joins TRBV6-5 to TRBJ1-1; no reliable D call. Germline assignment: CDR1 MNHEY and CDR2 SVGAGI. Trimming stripped 0 bases from V and 2 bases from J, with 10 bases between. This CDR3 is built from 15 residues. As DNA, the CDR3 is TGTGCCAGCAGTTACTCGAGTTGGGGAAACACTGAAGCTTTCTTT. Translating gives CASSYSSWGNTEAFF.

The chain carries TRBV5-1 and TRBJ1-1; 7 positions agree with TRBD1. V gave up 4 bases and J gave up 5 bases; unmatched junction bases: 8. The CDR3 totals 14 residues. Looked up from germline, CDR1 is SGHRS and CDR2 is YFSETQ. The CDR3 reads CASSRGLTGTEAFF. CDR3 nucleotides: TGCGCCAGCAGCAGGGGGCTGACGGGGACTGAAGCTTTCTTT.

The rearrangement joins TRBV6-1 to TRBJ1-2, with TRBD1 as a possible D gene (6 bases). The CDR3 length is 14 residues. V gave up 2 bases and J gave up 7 bases, with 14 bases separating them. Germline V gives CDR1 MNHNS, CDR2 SASEGT. CDR3 region: CASSEKGGVSGYTF. The CDR3, as DNA: TGTGCCAGCAGTGAAAAGGGGGGAGTTTCTGGCTACACCTTC.

This clone was seen a single time. This chain links TRBV3-1 (or the pseudogene TRBV3-2) with TRBJ1-6; D call uncertain. CDR1 and CDR2 (germline): LGHDT, YNNKEL (reference sequence). Trimming pared 0 bases from V and 10 bases from J, leaving 10 bases between. CDR3 length: 14 residues. The CDR3 reads CASSQDAGTSPLHF. Here the CDR3 DNA reads TGTGCCAGCAGCCAAGATGCAGGAACATCACCCCTCCACTTT.

The chain couples TRBV15 to TRBJ1-2; D remains ambiguous. Looked up from germline, CDR1 is LNHNV and CDR2 is YYDKDF (reference sequence). The CDR3 is 16 residues long. Trimming stripped 0 bases from V and 7 bases from J, with 18 bases between. The CDR3, as DNA: TGTGCCACCAGCAGAGATCTTGGGCTCGGAGCAAGTGGCTACACCTTC. As protein: CATSRDLGLGASGYTF.